A single sample gave rise to the 11 T cell receptor beta chains below, sequenced in a study of Ad26.COV2.S vaccination and SARS-CoV-2 variants (dated by TCRdb to the early 2020s). Per the publication, the treatment or condition label means: about 20 received Ad26.COV2.S at low or high dose, single or two shots; 5 received placebo; per-sample allocation not given. For vaccine and placebo recipients, repertoires were sequenced using samples collected on day 63 after the first injection. Library preparation employed the immunoSEQ multiplex PCR assay. The table was pulled from immuneACCESS by TCRdb, which kept in-frame rearrangements only. Such tables lose some clones; where checked, under half of the loss comes from unresolved V genes, and the rest has no known cause. For this sample there are around 380,000 clones; 88% appear just once. Of the sample, 3% to 4.5% falls within the top ten clones. Here the sequenced sample was peripheral blood, taken in a trial of Ad26.COV2.S vaccine versus placebo. The receptors stem from a person aged 18-65 years who received the Ad26.COV2.S COVID-19 vaccine or a placebo.

The V call is TRBV4-3, the J call TRBJ2-3; the D gene is possibly TRBD1 (5 bases). V was shortened by 0 bases and J by 2 bases, with 9 bases between the two germline ends. The CDR3 runs to 15 residues. Looked up from germline, CDR1 is LGHNA and CDR2 is YSLEER. CDR3 sequence (DNA): TGCGCCAGCAGCCAAGATTGGGGCTCCACAGATACGCAGTATTTT. Translated: CASSQDWGSTDTQYF.

The V call is TRBV12-5, the J call TRBJ2-4; D perhaps matches TRBD2 (5 bases). V gave up 7 bases and J gave up 1 base, with 14 bases separating them. Germline loops: CDR1 LGHNT, CDR2 FRNRAP. This CDR3 is 15 amino acids long. This chain's CDR3 is CASAPLRDAKNIQYF. CDR3 in DNA: TGTGCTAGTGCCCCCCTCCGGGATGCCAAAAACATTCAGTACTTC.

The gene calls are TRBV14 and TRBJ1-3; D is possibly TRBD1 (5 bases). CDR3 length: 17 residues. With 0 bases removed from V and 4 bases from J, the gap between germline ends came to 16 bases. Germline V gene sequence: CDR1 SGHDN, CDR2 FVKESK. DNA for the CDR3: TGTGCCAGCAGCCAAGAGCGGGGACCCTCAGGAGGAAACACCATATATTTT. This sequence encodes CASSQERGPSGGNTIYF.

This chain links TRBV5-4 with TRBJ1-2; D is ambiguous. The ends were cut back, 0 bases at V and 4 bases at J, with 7 bases in the middle. This CDR3 has 13 amino acids. From germline, CDR1 is SGHNT and CDR2 YYREEE (reference sequence). The CDR3 DNA reads TGTGCCAGCAGCTTGGACGGCAGCTATGGCTACACCTTC. This gives the protein CASSLDGSYGYTF.

This clone was seen ten or more times. The rearrangement uses TRBV9 and TRBJ1-3; D is uncertain. CDR1 and CDR2 (germline): SGDLS, YYNGEE. The CDR3 is 16 amino acids. V lost 0 bases and J 4 bases, leaving 14 bases between the germline ends. This CDR3 is CASSVEFTGTGNTIYF. DNA of the CDR3: TGTGCCAGCAGCGTAGAGTTTACGGGAACCGGAAACACCATATATTTT.

The rearrangement joins TRBV6-6 to TRBJ2-3; TRBD2 agrees at 8 bases. The germline V gene encodes CDR1 MNHNY and CDR2 SVGAGI (reference sequence). The V segment lost 4 bases and the J segment 8 bases; nucleotides outside the gene matches: 11. The CDR3 has 15 amino acids. The CDR3 spells CASSSGSRGLGTQYF. In nucleotides, the CDR3 is TGTGCCAGCAGTTCCGGATCGCGGGGACTAGGTACGCAGTATTTT.

This clone was found many times. V gene TRBV2 combines with J gene TRBJ1-1, with 8 positions matching TRBD1. The CDR3 runs 13 residues. V was clipped by 6 bases and J by 7 bases; unmatched bases: 7. The germline CDR1 and CDR2 sequences are SNHLY and FYNNEI. CDR3 DNA sequence: TGTGCCAGCAGGCTGGACAGGGCGAATGAAGCTTTCTTT. Protein product: CASRLDRANEAFF. Based on the CDR3 plus reference TRBV2 and TRBJ1-1, the full variable domain is EPEVTQTPSHQVTQMGQEVILRCVPISNHLYFYWYRQILGQKVEFLVSFYNNEISEKSEIFDDQFSVERPDGSNFTLKIRSTKLEDSAMYFCASRLDRANEAFFGQGTRLTVV.

This sequence joins TRBV3-1 (or the pseudogene TRBV3-2) and TRBJ2-3, with D possibly matching TRBD1 (6 bases). The V end lost 0 bases, the J end lost 3 bases, and 16 bases lay between the germline ends. The CDR3 has 17 amino acids. CDR1 LGHDT and CDR2 YNNKEL come from the germline V gene (reference sequence). The CDR3: CASSQDEEGEETDTQYF. Here the CDR3 DNA reads TGTGCCAGCAGCCAAGATGAAGAGGGGGAAGAGACAGATACGCAGTATTTT.

This clone has more than one count but fewer than ten. The chain recombines TRBV30 with TRBJ1-6; D is unclear. The CDR3 is made up of 11 amino acids. Trimming removed 0 bases at V and 9 bases at J, with 3 bases between. Germline loops: CDR1 GTSNPN, CDR2 SVGIG (reference sequence). This chain's CDR3 is CAWSVFSPLHF. CDR3 coding DNA: TGTGCCTGGAGTGTGTTTTCACCCCTCCACTTT.

Comments on this clone: Other DNA sequences of this sample code for an identical CDR3. This chain links TRBV15 with TRBJ2-7; D tentatively reads TRBD1 or TRBD2 (7 bases each). Trimming stripped 9 bases from V and 7 bases from J, with 22 bases between. CDR1 and CDR2 from the germline V gene are LNHNV and YYDKDF (reference sequence). The CDR3 has 14 amino acids. DNA for the CDR3: TGTGCCACGGGGGGGCCGGGACAGCCGGGAGAGCAGTACTTC. This encodes CATGGPGQPGEQYF.

This chain joins TRBV7-2 and TRBJ2-5; 10 positions match TRBD2. The CDR3 runs to 17 residues. Germline V lookup: CDR1 SGHTA, CDR2 FQGNSA. V lost 2 bases to trimming and J lost 1 base; unmatched junction nucleotides: 7. The CDR3 loop is CASSLSPSSGGQETQYF. In DNA, the CDR3 is TGTGCCAGCAGCTTAAGTCCCTCTAGCGGGGGCCAAGAGACCCAGTACTTC.